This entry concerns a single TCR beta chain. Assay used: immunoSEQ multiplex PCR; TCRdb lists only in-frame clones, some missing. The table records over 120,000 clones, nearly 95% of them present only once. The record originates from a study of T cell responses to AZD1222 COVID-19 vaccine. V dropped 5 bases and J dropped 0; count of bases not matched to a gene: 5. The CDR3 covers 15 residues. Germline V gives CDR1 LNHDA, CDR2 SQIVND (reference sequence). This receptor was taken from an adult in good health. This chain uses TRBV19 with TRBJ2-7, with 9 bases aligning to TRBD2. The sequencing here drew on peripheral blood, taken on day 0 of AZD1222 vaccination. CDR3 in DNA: TGTGCCAGTAGTCAACTTAGCGGGAGCTCCTACGAGCAGTACTTC. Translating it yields CASSQLSGSSYEQYF. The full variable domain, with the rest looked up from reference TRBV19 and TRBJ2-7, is DGGITQSPKYLFRKEGQNVTLSCEQNLNHDAMYWYRQDPGQGLRLIYYSQIVNDFQKGDIAEGYSVSREKKESFPLTVTSAQKNPTAFYLCASSQLSGSSYEQYFGPGTRLTVT.